This T cell receptor (beta chain) was recovered during a study of blood T cell repertoires in COVID-19. Across the whole study: Samples taken during acute and convalescent COVID-19 were collected in the United States, Italy and Spain. Sample material is recorded as cDNA or gDNA derived from T cells, B-cell-depleted T cells, or PBMCs.

TCRdb's table, derived via immunoSEQ multiplex PCR, lists solely in-frame clones and lacks some. Of fewer than 200,000 clones listed, 80% to 90% were seen once; the top ten hold 8% to 10%. The sequence came from a man aged 45-65 years with active or convalescent COVID-19. The sample was peripheral blood.

The CDR3 spells CASSHGQGEVNEQFF. The CDR3 DNA reads as TGCGCCAGCAGCCACGGACAGGGCGAGGTGAATGAGCAGTTCTTC. The chain carries TRBV10-1 and TRBJ2-1; 8 bases agree with TRBD1. The ends lost 6 bases at V and 7 bases at J; junction bases unmatched: 11. Germline lookup yields CDR1 WNHNN and CDR2 SYGVQD (reference sequence). This CDR3 comprises 15 residues.